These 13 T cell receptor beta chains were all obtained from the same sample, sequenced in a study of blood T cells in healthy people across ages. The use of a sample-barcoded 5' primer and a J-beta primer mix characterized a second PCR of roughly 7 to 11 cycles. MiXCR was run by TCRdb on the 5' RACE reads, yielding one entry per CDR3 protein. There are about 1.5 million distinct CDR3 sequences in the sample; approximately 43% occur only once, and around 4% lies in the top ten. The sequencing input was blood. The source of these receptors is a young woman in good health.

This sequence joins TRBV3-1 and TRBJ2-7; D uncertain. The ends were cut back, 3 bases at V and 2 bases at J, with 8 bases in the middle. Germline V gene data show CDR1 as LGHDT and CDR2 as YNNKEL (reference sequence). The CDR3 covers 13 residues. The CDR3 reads CASSHLYPYEQYF. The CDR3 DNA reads TGTGCCAGCAGCCACCTCTATCCCTACGAGCAGTACTTC.

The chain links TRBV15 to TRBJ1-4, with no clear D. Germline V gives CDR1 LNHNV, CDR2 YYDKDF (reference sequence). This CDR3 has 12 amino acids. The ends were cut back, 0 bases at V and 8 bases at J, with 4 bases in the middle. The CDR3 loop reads CATSREGEKLFF. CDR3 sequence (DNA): TGTGCCACCAGCAGAGAAGGGGAAAAACTGTTTTTT.

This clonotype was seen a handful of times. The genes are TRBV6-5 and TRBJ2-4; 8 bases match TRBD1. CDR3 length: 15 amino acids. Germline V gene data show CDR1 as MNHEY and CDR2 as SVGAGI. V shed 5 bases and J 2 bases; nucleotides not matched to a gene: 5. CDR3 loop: CASSPRTGTKNIQYF. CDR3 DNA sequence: TGTGCCAGCAGTCCCCGGACAGGGACCAAAAACATTCAGTACTTC.

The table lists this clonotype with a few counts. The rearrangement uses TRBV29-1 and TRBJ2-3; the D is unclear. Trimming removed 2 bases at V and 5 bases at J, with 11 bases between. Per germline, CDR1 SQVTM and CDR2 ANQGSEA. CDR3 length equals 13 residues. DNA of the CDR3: TGCAGCGTTGAAAGGGTACTACTAGATACGCAGTATTTT. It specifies CSVERVLLDTQYF.

The CDR3 is CASSPRLAGGRYDTQYF. The CDR3 DNA reads as TGTGCCAGCAGCCCCCGACTAGCGGGAGGCCGTTATGATACGCAGTATTTT. J is TRBJ2-3 and V is TRBV7-2; 13 positions match TRBD2. V lost 5 bases, J lost 6 bases, and 11 bases stayed unmatched. Germline assignment: CDR1 SGHTA and CDR2 FQGNSA. This CDR3 region has 17 residues.

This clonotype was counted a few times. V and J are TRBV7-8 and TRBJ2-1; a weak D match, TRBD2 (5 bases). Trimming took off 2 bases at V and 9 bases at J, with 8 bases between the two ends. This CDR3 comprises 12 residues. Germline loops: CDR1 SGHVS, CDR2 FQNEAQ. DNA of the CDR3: TGTGCCAGCAGCTTAACGGGGTTTGAGCAGTTCTTC. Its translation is CASSLTGFEQFF. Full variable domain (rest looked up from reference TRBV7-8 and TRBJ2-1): GAGVSQSPRYKVAKRGQDVALRCDPISGHVSLFWYQQALGQGPEFLTYFQNEAQLDKSGLPSDRFFAERPEGSVSTLKIQRTQQEDSAVYLCASSLTGFEQFFGPGTRLTVL.

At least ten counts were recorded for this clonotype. For the CDR3, the DNA is TGTGCCAGCAGTTTCACAGGGGGAGCGGAGACCCAGTACTTC. This sequence encodes CASSFTGGAETQYF. The chain uses TRBV27 and TRBJ2-5; 8 nucleotides align to TRBD1. The germline V gene encodes CDR1 MNHEY and CDR2 SMNVEV (reference sequence). The trim removed 3 bases at V and 5 bases at J, leaving 5 bases unmatched. The CDR3 length is 14 residues.

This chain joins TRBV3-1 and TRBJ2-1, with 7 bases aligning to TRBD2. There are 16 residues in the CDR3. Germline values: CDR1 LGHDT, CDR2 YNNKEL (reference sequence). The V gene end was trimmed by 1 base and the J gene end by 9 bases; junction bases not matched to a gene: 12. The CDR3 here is CASSQGDSGYKGEQFF. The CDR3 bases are TGTGCCAGCAGCCAAGGCGATAGCGGGTATAAAGGTGAGCAGTTCTTC.

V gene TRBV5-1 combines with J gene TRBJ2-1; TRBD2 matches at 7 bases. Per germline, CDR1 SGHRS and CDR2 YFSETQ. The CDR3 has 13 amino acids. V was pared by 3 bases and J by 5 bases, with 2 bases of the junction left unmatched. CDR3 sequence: CASSWGGDNEQFF. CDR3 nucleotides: TGCGCCAGCAGCTGGGGGGGGGACAATGAGCAGTTCTTC.

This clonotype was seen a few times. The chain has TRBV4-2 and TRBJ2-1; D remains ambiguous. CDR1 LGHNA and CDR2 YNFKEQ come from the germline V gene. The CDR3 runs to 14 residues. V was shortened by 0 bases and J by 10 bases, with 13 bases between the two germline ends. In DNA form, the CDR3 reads TGTGCCAGCAGCCAAGATTTTGGGGATCGGGAGCAGTTCTTC. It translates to CASSQDFGDREQFF.

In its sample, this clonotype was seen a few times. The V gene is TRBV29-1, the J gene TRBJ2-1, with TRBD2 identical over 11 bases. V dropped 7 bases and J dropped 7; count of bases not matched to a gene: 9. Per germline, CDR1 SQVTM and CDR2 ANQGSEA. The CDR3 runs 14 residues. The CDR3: CSATTSGMGNEQFF. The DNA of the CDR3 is TGCAGCGCCACGACTAGCGGGATGGGGAATGAGCAGTTCTTC.

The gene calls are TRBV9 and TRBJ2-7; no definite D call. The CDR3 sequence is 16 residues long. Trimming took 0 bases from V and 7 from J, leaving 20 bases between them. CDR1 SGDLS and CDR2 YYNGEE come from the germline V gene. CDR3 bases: TGTGCCAGCAGCGTAGGGGTGGGAAACGGCTACAATGAGCAGTACTTC. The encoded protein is CASSVGVGNGYNEQYF.

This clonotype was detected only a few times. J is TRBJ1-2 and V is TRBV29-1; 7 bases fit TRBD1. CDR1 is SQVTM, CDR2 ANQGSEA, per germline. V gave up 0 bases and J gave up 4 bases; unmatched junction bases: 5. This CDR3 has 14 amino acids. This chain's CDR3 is CSVEDSAGGYGYTF. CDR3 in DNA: TGCAGCGTTGAAGATTCGGCAGGGGGCTATGGCTACACCTTC.